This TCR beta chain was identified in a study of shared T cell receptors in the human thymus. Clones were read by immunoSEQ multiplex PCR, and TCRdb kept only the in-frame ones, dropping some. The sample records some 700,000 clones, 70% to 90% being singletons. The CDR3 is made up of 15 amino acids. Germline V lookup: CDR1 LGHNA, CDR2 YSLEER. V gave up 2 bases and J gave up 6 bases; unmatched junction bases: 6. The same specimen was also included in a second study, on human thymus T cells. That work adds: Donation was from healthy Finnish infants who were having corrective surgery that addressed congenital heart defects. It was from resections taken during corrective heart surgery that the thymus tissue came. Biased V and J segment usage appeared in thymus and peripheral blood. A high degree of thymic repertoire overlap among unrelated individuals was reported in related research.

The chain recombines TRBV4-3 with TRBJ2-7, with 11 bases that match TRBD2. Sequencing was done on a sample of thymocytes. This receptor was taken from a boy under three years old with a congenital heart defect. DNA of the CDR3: TGCGCCAGCAGCCAAAGGCTAGCGGGAGGTGGCGAGCAGTACTTC. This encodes CASSQRLAGGGEQYF.